Listed below are T cell receptor beta chains from one sample, sequenced in a study of T cell changes during pregnancy in multiple sclerosis. Here immunoSEQ multiplex PCR was the method, and the copy in TCRdb shows in-frame clones only, minus some. The sample records approximately 65,000 clones, 90% to 97% being singletons. The input for sequencing was CD8+ T cells from peripheral blood mononuclear cells, taken after pregnancy. The receptors were sampled from a female donor with multiple sclerosis, enrolled in a pregnancy study. Both conserved end residues are part of each CDR3. The D gene is left open where the match is weak. Not every row has a clone size; where given, it reads once, few, many or a size class.

J gene	D gene	clone size	V gene	CDR3 DNA	CDR3 protein
TRBJ1-1	NA	NA	TRBV19	TGTGCCAGTAGTATCAGTATGGACATGATATCCATGAACACTGAAGCTTTCTTT	CASSISMDMISMNTEAFF
TRBJ2-7	NA	NA	TRBV4-2	TGTGCCAGCAGCCAAGAGGCCCATCTTGGTAACGAGCAGTACTTC	CASSQEAHLGNEQYF
TRBJ2-5	NA	NA	TRBV7-9	TGTGCCAGCAGCTTCAGAGGTAGCCAAGAGACCCAGTACTTC	CASSFRGSQETQYF
TRBJ2-1	TRBD2	NA	TRBV27	TGTGCCAGCAGTTTATCGGGGAAACTAGCGGGACATAATGAGCAGTTCTTC	CASSLSGKLAGHNEQFF
TRBJ1-1	NA	NA	TRBV13	TGTGCCAGCAGCTTAGGCCGGGGGGGCACTGAAGCTTTCTTT	CASSLGRGGTEAFF
TRBJ1-2	NA	NA	TRBV7-9	TGTGCCAGCAGCTATACCGGGGGAGACTACACCTTC	CASSYTGGDYTF
TRBJ1-1	NA	NA	TRBV12-5	TGTGCTAGTGGTTTATCCCAGGGTATGAACACTGAAGCTTTCTTT	CASGLSQGMNTEAFF
TRBJ2-7	TRBD2	NA	TRBV7-6	TGTGCCAGCAGCTTAGGACTAGCGGAGGGCTACGAGCAGTACTTC	CASSLGLAEGYEQYF
TRBJ2-5	TRBD2	NA	TRBV29-1	TGCAGCGCTCCGACTAGCGGAGGGAGATACTTC	CSAPTSGGRYF
TRBJ2-1	NA	NA	TRBV19	TGTGCCAGTAGTATCGGATCTAGGGGTTTTAGTGAGCAGTTCTTC	CASSIGSRGFSEQFF
TRBJ1-1	NA	once	TRBV7-8	TGTGCCAGCAGCTTAGTGAGACGGGATTTGAACACTGAAGCTTTCTTT	CASSLVRRDLNTEAFF
TRBJ2-7	TRBD2	NA	TRBV7-9	TGTGCCAGCTCCTGGGAGCGGGAGGAATACGAGCAGTACTTC	CASSWEREEYEQYF
TRBJ2-7	TRBD2	NA	TRBV27	TGTGCCAGCAGTTCCGGAGCGGGGGCGGGGGGACCCTACGAGCAGTACTTC	CASSSGAGAGGPYEQYF
TRBJ2-1	NA	NA	TRBV5-5	TGTGCCAGCAGCCCCCAGATCTACAATGAGCAGTTCTTC	CASSPQIYNEQFF
TRBJ2-7	TRBD1	NA	TRBV29-1	TGCAGCGTTGAAGTAGGACAGGGGGCAATCTACGAGCAGTACTTC	CSVEVGQGAIYEQYF
TRBJ2-1	NA	NA	TRBV19	TGTGCCAGTAGTATCGCCTTGGGCGTGGACTGGCAGTTCTTC	CASSIALGVDWQFF
TRBJ2-2	TRBD2	NA	TRBV7-3	TGTGCCAGCAGCTCTTTAGCGGGCCACACCGGGGAGCTGTTTTTT	CASSSLAGHTGELFF
TRBJ2-2	NA	NA	TRBV29-1	TGCAGCGGGAGTACAGGGGGGGACACCGGGGAGCTGTTTTTT	CSGSTGGDTGELFF
TRBJ2-1	TRBD2	NA	TRBV27	TGTGCCAGCAGTTTACGACGGGAGGGCCATAATGAGCAGTTCTTC	CASSLRREGHNEQFF
TRBJ2-5	NA	once	TRBV28	TGTGCCAGCAGCCTCCGGAGGGCTCCAGAGACCCAGTACTTC	CASSLRRAPETQYF
TRBJ1-5	TRBD1	NA	TRBV7-9	TGTGCCAGCAGCCTCGGGACAGAATGGCTGCCCCAGCATTTT	CASSLGTEWLPQHF
TRBJ2-7	NA	NA	TRBV27	TGTGCCAGCAGTTTACTGGGAGGCGAGCAGTACTTC	CASSLLGGEQYF
TRBJ2-7	TRBD2	NA	TRBV5-1	TGCGCCAGCAGCACGGACGGTAGCGGGGGCGAGCAGTACTTC	CASSTDGSGGEQYF
TRBJ2-7	TRBD2	NA	TRBV27	TGTGCCACCAGCGGGAACGCCTACGAGCAGTACTTC	CATSGNAYEQYF
TRBJ2-3	TRBD2	NA	TRBV28	TGTGCCAGCAGTTCCAGGACTAGCGGGAGAACAGATACGCAGTATTTT	CASSSRTSGRTDTQYF
TRBJ2-7	NA	NA	TRBV4-3	TGCGCCAGCAGCCAAGAAGTAGGCGGAGCCTACGAGCAGTACTTC	CASSQEVGGAYEQYF
TRBJ2-7	TRBD1	NA	TRBV28	TGTGCCGGTAGGAGAACAGGGGAGTCCGCCGAGCAGTACTTC	CAGRRTGESAEQYF
TRBJ2-2	NA	NA	TRBV4-1	TGCGCCAGCAGCCAAGAGCGGGTAATCACCGGGGAGCTGTTTTTT	CASSQERVITGELFF
TRBJ2-7	NA	NA	TRBV5-1	TGCGCCAGCAGCTTCGGGGGAGCCACCTACGAGCAGTACTTC	CASSFGGATYEQYF